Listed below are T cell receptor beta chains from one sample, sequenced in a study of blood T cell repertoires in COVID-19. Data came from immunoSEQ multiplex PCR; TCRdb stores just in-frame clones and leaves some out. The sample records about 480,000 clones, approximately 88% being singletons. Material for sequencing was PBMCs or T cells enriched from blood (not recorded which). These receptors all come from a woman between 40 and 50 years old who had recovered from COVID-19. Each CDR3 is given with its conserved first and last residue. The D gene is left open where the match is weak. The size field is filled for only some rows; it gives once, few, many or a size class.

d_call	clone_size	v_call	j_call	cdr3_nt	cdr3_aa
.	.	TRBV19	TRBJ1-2	TGTGCCAGTAGTATAGCCGGGAGTAACTATGGCTACACCTTC	CASSIAGSNYGYTF
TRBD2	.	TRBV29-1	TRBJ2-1	TGCAGCGTTGATCCTAGCGGGAGTTCGGACTACAATGAGCAGTTCTTC	CSVDPSGSSDYNEQFF
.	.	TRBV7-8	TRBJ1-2	TGTGCCAGCAGCTTAGGTCCCTTCAGGGTGTTGGGCTATGGCTACACCTTC	CASSLGPFRVLGYGYTF
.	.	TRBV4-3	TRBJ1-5	TGCGCCAGCAGCCTAGAACAGGGAGGGAATCAGCCCCAGCATTTT	CASSLEQGGNQPQHF
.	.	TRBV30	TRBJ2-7	TGTGCCACCGGGACATTTTACGAGCAGTACTTC	CATGTFYEQYF
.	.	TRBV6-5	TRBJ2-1	TGTGCCAGCAGTTATCGCCTTGGAGGGTCCCAGTTCTTC	CASSYRLGGSQFF
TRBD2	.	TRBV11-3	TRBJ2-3	TGTGCCAGCACCGAGATAGCGGGAGGGCCGACGGATACGCAGTATTTT	CASTEIAGGPTDTQYF
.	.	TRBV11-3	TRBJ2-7	TGTGCCAGCAGCCTCCGGCGGGGCCGCTACGAGCAGTACTTC	CASSLRRGRYEQYF
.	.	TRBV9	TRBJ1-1	TGTGCCAGCAGCGTAGGGCAGACCGGACTCACTGAAGCTTTCTTT	CASSVGQTGLTEAFF
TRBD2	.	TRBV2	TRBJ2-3	TGTGCCAGCCGCCGGGAGGAGGGGACAGATACGCAGTATTTT	CASRREEGTDTQYF
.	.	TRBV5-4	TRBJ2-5	TGTGCCAGCAGCCTACAGGGCCTGGAGACCCAGTACTTC	CASSLQGLETQYF
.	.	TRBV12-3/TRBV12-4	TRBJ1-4	TGTGCCAGCAGCCTTAGCCCGGGGTCACTGTTTTTT	CASSLSPGSLFF
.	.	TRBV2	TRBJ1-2	TGTGCCAGCACGGCAGGGAACTATGGCTACACCTTC	CASTAGNYGYTF
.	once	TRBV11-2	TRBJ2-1	TGTGCCAGCAGCCAAGGGGGGGTGTACAATGAGCAGTTCTTC	CASSQGGVYNEQFF
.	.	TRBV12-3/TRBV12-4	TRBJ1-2	TGTGCCAGCAGTGGTCGGAGAGGATATGGCTACACCTTC	CASSGRRGYGYTF
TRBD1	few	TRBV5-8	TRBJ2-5	TGTGCCAGCAGCTTTATATACAGGGGGGCGGAGGAGACCCAGTACTTC	CASSFIYRGAEETQYF
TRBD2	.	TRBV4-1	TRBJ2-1	TGCGCCAGCAGCCTGCGACTAGCGGGAGTACCCTACAATGAGCAGTTCTTC	CASSLRLAGVPYNEQFF
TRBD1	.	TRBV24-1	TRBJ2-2	TGTGCCACCAGGGGGGTAACCGGGACAGCGAACACCGGGGAGCTGTTTTTT	CATRGVTGTANTGELFF
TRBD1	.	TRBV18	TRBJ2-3	TGTGCCAGCTCCCCGAACGCCCGGGACAGGGGAAAAGATACGCAGTATTTT	CASSPNARDRGKDTQYF
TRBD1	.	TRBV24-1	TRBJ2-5	TGTGCCACCAAAGGACAGGGGGCCCAAGAGACCCAGTACTTC	CATKGQGAQETQYF
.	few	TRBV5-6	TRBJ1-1	TGTGCCAGCAGCTTGGCGGATGGGCTGGCTGAAGCTTTCTTT	CASSLADGLAEAFF
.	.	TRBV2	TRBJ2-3	TGTGCCAGCAGTGGGGGGGCAGATACGCAGTATTTT	CASSGGADTQYF
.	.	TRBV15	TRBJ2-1	TGTGCCACCTCGACTAGATACAATGAGCAGTTCTTC	CATSTRYNEQFF
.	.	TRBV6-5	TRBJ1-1	TGTGCCAGCAGTAAAAGGGGATTGAACACTGAAGCTTTCTTT	CASSKRGLNTEAFF
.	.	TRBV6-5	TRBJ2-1	TGTGCCAGCACTCGCGGGACCTCCTACAATGAGCAGTTCTTC	CASTRGTSYNEQFF
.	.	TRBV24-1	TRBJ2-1	TGTGCCACGACTCCCGAGACACGGAGGCCAAATAGTGAGCAGTTCTTC	CATTPETRRPNSEQFF
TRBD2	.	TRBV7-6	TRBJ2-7	TGTGCCAGCAGCTTATTCCCTAGCGGGGTTAGCTCCTACGAGCAGTACTTC	CASSLFPSGVSSYEQYF
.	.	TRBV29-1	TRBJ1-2	TGCAGCGCCGGTTCTGACTATGGCTACACCTTC	CSAGSDYGYTF
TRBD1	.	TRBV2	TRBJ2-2	TGTGCCAGCGGGCCACGGACAGGGAGGACCGGGGAGCTGTTTTTT	CASGPRTGRTGELFF
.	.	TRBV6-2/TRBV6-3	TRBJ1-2	TGTGCCAGCAGTTCAGACAGTTGGAGCGGCTACACCTTC	CASSSDSWSGYTF